Listed here is a single TCR beta chain. These data come from a study of cytomegalovirus exposure and HLA in healthy donors. The PCR had 60 Vbeta and 13 Jbeta primers. The method was immunoSEQ multiplex PCR; TCRdb's version includes in-frame clones alone and lacks a portion of them. This sample has some 150,000 clones; about four fifths occur once, and the top ten carry 1.1%. The receptor's source is a male donor in good health and CMV-seronegative. The sequenced material came from PBMCs.

The CDR3, as DNA: TGTGCCAGCAGCTTGCTGGGACAGTTGATCTACGAGCAGTACTTC. Translation: CASSLLGQLIYEQYF. V is TRBV7-8 and J is TRBJ2-7, with TRBD1 matching over 7 bases. The CDR3 runs 15 residues. V shed 3 bases and J 3 bases; nucleotides not matched to a gene: 8. The germline gives CDR1 SGHVS, CDR2 FQNEAQ.